This T cell receptor (beta chain) emerged from a study of cytomegalovirus exposure and HLA in healthy donors. Study results and caveats: Listed as cytomegalovirus-associated were 150 or so TCR beta chains.

The V gene lost 4 bases and the J gene lost 4 bases, with 10 bases spanning the gap. CDR3 length: 13 amino acids. CDR1 ENHRY and CDR2 SYGVKD come from the germline V gene. About this clone: Its antigen is unidentified.

The method was immunoSEQ multiplex PCR; TCRdb's version includes in-frame clones alone and lacks a portion of them. This table holds 35,000 to 55,000 clones, 90% to 95% found once. This TCR came from a woman between 18 and 29 years old in good health and CMV-seronegative. Sequencing input: PBMCs. V is TRBV10-3 and J is TRBJ2-5, with D possibly being TRBD2 (5 bases). The CDR3, as DNA: TGTGCCATCAGTGCAGAGGGTCCAGAGACCCAGTACTTC. Translated, it gives CAISAEGPETQYF.